This T cell receptor beta chain originates from a study of blood T cell repertoires in COVID-19. Germline lookup yields CDR1 SEHNR and CDR2 FQNEAQ (reference sequence). V was pared by 0 bases and J by 4 bases, with 12 bases between. The CDR3 contains 15 residues. The assay was immunoSEQ multiplex PCR, and TCRdb's table has in-frame clones only and misses some. The sample gives around 300,000 clones, around 88% of which show up once; 5.5% to 7% is in the top ten. The clonotype originates from a woman aged 40 to 50 who had recovered from COVID-19. This chain links TRBV7-9 with TRBJ1-2; D unclear. Sequencing used PBMCs or T cells enriched from blood (not recorded which). The chain's CDR3 is CASSLAREGFYGYTF. The CDR3 bases are TGTGCCAGCAGCTTAGCGAGAGAGGGCTTCTATGGCTACACCTTC.